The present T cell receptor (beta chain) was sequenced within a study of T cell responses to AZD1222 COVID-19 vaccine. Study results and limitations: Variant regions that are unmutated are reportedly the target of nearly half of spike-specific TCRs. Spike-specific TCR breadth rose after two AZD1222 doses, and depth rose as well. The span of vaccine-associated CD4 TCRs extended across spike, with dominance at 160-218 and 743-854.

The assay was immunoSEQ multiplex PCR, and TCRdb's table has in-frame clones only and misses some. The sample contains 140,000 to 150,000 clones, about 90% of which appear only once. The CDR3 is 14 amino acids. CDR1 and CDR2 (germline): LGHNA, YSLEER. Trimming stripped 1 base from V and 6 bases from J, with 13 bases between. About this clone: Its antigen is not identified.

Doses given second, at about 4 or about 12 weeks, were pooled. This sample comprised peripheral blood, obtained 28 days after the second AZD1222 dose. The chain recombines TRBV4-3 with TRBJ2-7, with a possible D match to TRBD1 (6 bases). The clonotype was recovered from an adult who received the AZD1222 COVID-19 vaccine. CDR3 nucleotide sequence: TGCGCCAGCAGCCAAGTTTTCAGGGGAAGCGAGCAGTACTTC. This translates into CASSQVFRGSEQYF.